The present entry profiles one T cell receptor beta chain with its context. Its specificity is not known. One junction end disagrees with the germline gene, perhaps due to a read error. This CDR3 is 16 amino acids long. In germline, CDR1 is MGHRA, CDR2 YSYEKL. MiXCR, applied by TCRdb to the reads, yields one record per CDR3 protein. The sample consists of about 770,000 distinct CDR3 sequences, about 27% of them appearing once. This sample was included in a study of T cell repertoires in cytomegalovirus infection. The overall study: Both CMV infection and a matching HLA type were indicated by public TCR beta signatures. Study-wide results and caveats: The ex vivo response was dominated by HLA-C-restricted CMV-specific TCR beta clonotypes.

The starting material was cultured CD8+ T cells from PBMCs, obtained from culture after CMV antigen stimulation. The chain carries TRBV4-1 and TRBJ2-1; unclear D gene. The TCR originated in a human donor in good health (CMV status not recorded). Some clones in this sample may be carry-over from other donors' samples. CDR3 region: CASSQDSQPLRNEQFF. The CDR3 coding sequence is TGTGCCAGCAGCCAAGATTCACAGCCTCTGAGGAATGAGCAGTTCTTC.